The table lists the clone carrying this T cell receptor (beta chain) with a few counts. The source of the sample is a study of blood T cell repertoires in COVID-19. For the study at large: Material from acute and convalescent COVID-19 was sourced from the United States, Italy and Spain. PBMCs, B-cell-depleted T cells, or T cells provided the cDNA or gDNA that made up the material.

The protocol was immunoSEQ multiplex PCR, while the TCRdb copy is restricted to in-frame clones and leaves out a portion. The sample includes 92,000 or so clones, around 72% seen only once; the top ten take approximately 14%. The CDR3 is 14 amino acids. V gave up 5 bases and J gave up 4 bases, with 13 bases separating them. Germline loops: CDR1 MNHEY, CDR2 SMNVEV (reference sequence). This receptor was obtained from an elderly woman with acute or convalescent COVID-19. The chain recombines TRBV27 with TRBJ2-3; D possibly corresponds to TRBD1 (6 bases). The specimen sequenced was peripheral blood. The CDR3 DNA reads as TGTGCCAGCAGTATCAACAGGGTAGCAGATACGCAGTATTTT. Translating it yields CASSINRVADTQYF.